This T cell receptor (beta chain) was sequenced during a study of blood T cell repertoires in COVID-19 (dated by TCRdb to 2020 to 2022). The study in broad terms: The collaborator samples originated in the United States, Italy and Spain and spanned the acute and convalescent phases of COVID-19. The material from the prospective study consisted of cDNA or gDNA derived from T cells, B-cell-depleted T cells, or PBMCs. Subjects who had been exposed to COVID-19, were actively infected with it, or had recovered from it provided the deeply sampled blood TCRbeta repertoires that made up the dataset. The repertoires were made available in a free public database intended to serve as a resource for research on the immune response to SARS-CoV-2. The samples were drawn from two sources: the first 160 participants of the ongoing ImmuneRACE study, and 1,254 subjects contributed by 6 global collaborators. The sample metadata nearly always contained a de-identified subject ID, COVID-19 status, age in years and sex. Where HLA class I and class II types were available, the types were taken from metadata supplied by the sample provider, not from assay-based typing. The paper as a whole reports these results and caveats: Clinical and demographic metadata were provided uncurated, with the amount varying by source and participant.

Collaborating institutions collected whole blood in K2EDTA tubes following their own protocols. For TCRbeta analysis, collaborator samples were shipped as frozen whole blood, as isolated PBMCs, or as DNA extracted from either sample type. As concerns this clone: Its binding antigen is unknown. No much larger clone is present one base from it, and per-base qualities are unavailable.

The immunoSEQ Assay, a bias-controlled multiplex PCR, was used to amplify TCRbeta CDR3 regions from genomic DNA. On the study's bioinformatics: Within the assay, amplification of reference gene primers was used to estimate how many nucleated cells each sample contained. To quantify the absolute abundance of each unique TCRbeta CDR3 rearrangement, sequence reads were collapsed and filtered. For each sample, productive Simpson clonality was calculated as the square root of Simpson's diversity index over productive rearrangements. TCRdb holds this immuneACCESS table with in-frame rearrangements only. Some clones are missing; in checked studies, unresolved V genes explain under half, and the rest has no known cause. V, J and clone size derive from that table, while D and trimming were established from the DNA sequence. This sample comprises about 120,000 clones, around 79% of them detected only once. 2% to 2.5% of the sample is taken by the ten largest.

For this chain, trimming is 3 bases at the V end and 10 bases at the J end, and the number of junction bases without a gene match is 22. Reading from cysteine to phenylalanine, the CDR3 counts 18 amino acids. Only the CDR3 portion is preserved as DNA: 54 bases, with reading frame beginning at the first base. The germline V gene encodes CDR1 SQVTM and CDR2 ANQGSEA. Sequenced input: peripheral blood. This sequence originates from a man between 65 and 80 years old with acute or convalescent COVID-19. The V and J genes are TRBV29-1 and TRBJ2-1; 9 junctional bases match TRBD2. In nucleotide form, the sequence is TGCAGCGTTGAGCAGACTAGCGGTAATACTCGAATGGGGTTCGAGCAGTTCTTC. Its protein reads: CSVEQTSGNTRMGFEQFF.